This T cell receptor beta chain was sequenced in a study of blood T cell repertoires in COVID-19. Study-wide background: Samples of COVID-19 (acute and convalescent) were obtained from the United States, Italy and Spain. Sample material is recorded as cDNA or gDNA derived from T cells, B-cell-depleted T cells, or PBMCs.

The data were produced by immunoSEQ multiplex PCR, yet TCRdb's version contains in-frame clones alone and is incomplete. The data hold over 150,000 clones, with around 90% observed a single time. Those enrolled, adults aged about 18 to 89 years, came from about two dozen US areas. Donors in Cohort 3 counted as recovered after two negative PCRs, clearance, or symptom resolution. After removal of 6 bases from V and 1 base from J, the junction contained 8 bases not matched to a gene. The CDR3 extends over 15 amino acids. Germline V gives CDR1 MNHEY, CDR2 SVGAGI. The source of this sequence is a woman younger than 30 who had recovered from COVID-19. Material: PBMCs or T cells enriched from blood (not recorded which). V is TRBV6-5 and J is TRBJ1-1; TRBD1 matches 7 bases. The CDR3 here is CASRPWDRENTEAFF. CDR3 nucleotide sequence: TGTGCCAGCAGACCTTGGGACAGAGAGAACACTGAAGCTTTCTTT.